This T cell receptor beta chain derives from a study of cytomegalovirus exposure and HLA in healthy donors (dated 2017 in TCRdb). Study-level background: According to an earlier analysis of around 600 of the donors, about 179 million T cells yielded 90 million to 130 million unique TCR beta sequences and 276 Gb of sequence data. An early release that covered 500 to 800 HLA-typed donors contained 300 to 350 gigabases of sequencing data and about 84 million unique TCR sequences. Of the 300 to 500 genotyped donors, 65% to 90% were placed in the genetic ancestry cluster associated with self-reported Caucasian donors. The study profiled the T cell repertoires of hundreds of subjects by immunosequencing and related them to cytomegalovirus serostatus. On average, over 200,000 unique TCR beta nucleotide sequences were sequenced per donor among 398 genotyped donors of the cohort, with 15% to 20% of those sequences being non-productive. Besides the first cohort of around 700 subjects, a separate validation cohort made up of roughly 130 different subjects was used. Typing coverage varied by locus: roughly 629-640 donors for A, B, C, DRB1 and DQB1; more than 500 for DQA1; approximately 610 for DPA1; around 450 for DPB1. Rather than using new phenotypic data, the later analysis identified candidate immune exposures from TCR beta sequences and from how often those sequences occurred across donors. The study was designed to test whether signatures of past pathogen exposure could be identified by cataloging public T cell receptors. To decide whether each TCR beta V gene segment behaved as functional or pseudogenic, an earlier analysis of over 500 of the donors relied on high-throughput TCR beta sequencing. A later analysis re-analyzed previously published TCR beta repertoires from approximately 700 donors and added high-resolution HLA genotyping to study TCR occurrence patterns. Four to six DR-DQ haplotypes were handled as single units for association and clustering, since linkage in the cohort was strong. To predict cytomegalovirus infection status, the study brought together high-throughput TCR immunosequencing, statistical association of individual TCRs with disease status, and machine learning. Every repertoire in the discovery cohort had been generated on one and the same sequencing platform. Class I and class II HLA loci were covered by the typing at four-digit resolution. Donor age, sex, ethnicity and CMV serostatus were compiled alongside the repertoire data. A later genetic analysis used genome-wide SNP genotypes for about 65% of the 666 donors, treating that subset as a discovery cohort.

The germline V gene (reference sequence) supplies CDR1 MNHNY and CDR2 SVGAGI. The germline V and J ends show losses of 6 bases and 7 bases respectively, and no gene match explains 12 bases of the junction. The CDR3 numbers 15 residues from cysteine through phenylalanine. The entry retains the CDR3 DNA only, 45 bases that are in frame from base 1. Turning to this clone: The antigen this receptor binds is unknown. It has no much larger one-base neighbor in the sample; base qualities were not kept.

The cohort consisted of more than 650 healthy bone marrow donors. At the time of sampling, every cohort member was nominally healthy, though immune exposures that went unrecorded were likely present. The donor was CMV seronegative and was included in the group of a few hundred seronegative cohort members. Every donor gave a peripheral blood sample, and the peripheral blood mononuclear cells from that sample were used for TCR beta sequencing. Genomic DNA extraction from the blood cell samples was performed with the Qiagen DNeasy Blood Extraction Kit. What the work shows at the level of the full study, not this receptor alone: In a later genetic analysis, fewer N-insertions in productive TCRs were reported among donors in an Asian-associated ancestry cluster than the approximately 710-donor mean. Because counts were too low, roughly 18 rarely observed V segments, including chromosome 9 orphons, were left out of the earlier analysis of over 550 of the donors. Because the 87-base-pair reads could not distinguish some IMGT-functional V segments, including TRBV6-2 and TRBV6-3, those segments were excluded. The study listed approximately 150 TCR beta chains as associated with cytomegalovirus. In a later analysis, 15,000 to 20,000 TCR beta sequences were associated with specific HLA alleles at a false discovery rate of 0.05. The authors suggested that the approach could potentially be extended to other disease states and immunological phenotypes. Only TCR beta chains were sequenced in this cohort, and the absence of alpha or paired-chain data limited detectable features. The only immune exposure information available for the cohort was CMV serostatus. Correlated functional status among segregating V segments might be attributable to linkage disequilibrium, but an unknown experimental factor could not be ruled out. A further reported finding was that TCR beta sequences accurately predicted the HLA-A and HLA-B alleles for most subjects in the first cohort. In an earlier analysis of some 500 of the donors, most TCR beta V segments appeared in productive rearrangements about 87% or about 30% of the time, broadly matching IMGT annotations. According to a later analysis, TCR association rates differed among HLA loci, with DRB1 alleles showing the most associated TCRs and HLA-C alleles showing the fewest. The presence/absence analyses assumed that sequencing depth was roughly uniform across donors, and that assumption may not be true. Because HLA typing was missing for some donors at each locus, association tests included only the typed subset. In vitro tests confirmed that three of the cytomegalovirus-associated TCR beta chains recognize cytomegalovirus antigens. The sequencing pipeline was judged likely to have produced a cluster of highly shared sequence variants as a technical artifact. While some public TCRs were present in many individuals, most TCR sequences turned up only very rarely across donors. A later analysis found that most CMV-associated TCR beta chains appeared HLA-restricted, with HLA associations seemingly driven largely by CMV exposure. When HLA alleles, especially DR and DQ, strongly co-occurred, TCR associations were difficult to assign to individual alleles. Several of the top co-occurrence clusters appeared to be linked to parvovirus B19, influenza, CMV and Epstein-Barr virus, according to a later analysis. The classifier was reported to diagnose cytomegalovirus status with high specificity and sensitivity in both the original and validation cohorts. In a later genetic analysis, a missense DCLRE1C variant was associated with V-gene and J-gene trimming of TCR beta chains, and the association was replicated in an independent cohort. In a later analysis, HLA-associated TCR beta chains were found to be more clonally expanded and to have lower generation probabilities than equally common non-associated chains.

The library was obtained by the immunoSEQ multiplex PCR assay. For the multiplex PCR, a mixture combining 60 forward primers for TCR Vbeta segments and 13 reverse primers for TCR Jbeta segments was used. The CDR3 region of rearranged TCR beta genes was amplified from genomic DNA with a multiplex PCR assay. Amplified TCR beta libraries were sequenced as 87-base-pair reads on the Illumina HiSeq System. The authors processed their data as follows. In a later analysis, around 80 million unique TCR beta chains were counted across the 500 to 850 repertoires, and roughly 9.9 million of these chains were shared by at least two donors. Raw reads were error-corrected and collapsed into unique sequences by a nearest-neighbor algorithm in which closely related sequences were merged to remove PCR and sequencing errors. Alignment of CDR3 sequences to IMGT reference sequences was used to assign V, D and J gene segments. For a sequence to be retained, at least a six-nucleotide match to both a V gene segment and a J gene segment was required. Rearrangements were called productive when the CDR3 lacked stop codons and stayed in frame with V and J; all others were non-productive. Following IMGT convention, CDR3 was defined as the stretch from the second conserved V-encoded cysteine up to the conserved J-encoded phenylalanine. Sequences without an unambiguous match to a single V gene segment were excluded from the earlier analysis of about 640 of the donors. An earlier analysis of some 610 of the donors called V segments functional above 56.7% productive rearrangements and segregating when the between-donor standard deviation exceeded 5%. To diagnose cytomegalovirus status from the catalog of TCR beta chain sequences, a statistical classification framework was built. A later analysis assigned V and J genes by comparing TCR nucleotide sequences with IMGT/GENE-DB human TR gene sequences. The TCRdist pipeline was used in a later analysis to assign CDR3 sequences and most-parsimonious VDJ recombination scenarios. In a later analysis, each TCR beta chain was defined by its CDR3 amino acid sequence together with its V-gene family, and reads without a unique V-gene family were excluded. As a way to deal with suspected cross-contamination and a sequencing artifact, a later analysis dropped hundreds of nucleotide sequences that were highly shared and had low generation probability. For each public chain, a later analysis derived a clonal expansion index from normalized ranks of inferred template counts within each repertoire. In a later analysis, generation probabilities were computed using a VDJ recombination model fitted to out-of-frame rearrangements, and the results were checked against IGoR. Hypergeometric tests were used in a later analysis to score TCR-TCR, TCR-HLA and TCR-CMV co-occurrence, with a repertoire-size bias correction applied to the TCR pairs. To estimate false discovery rates, a later analysis permuted the HLA or CMV assignments 20 times. In a later analysis, co-occurring TCRs were grouped using DBSCAN, with TCRdist sequence similarity added in when clustering inside HLA-allele-positive subsets. For co-occurrence clustering, repertoires with fewer than 30,000 or more than 120,000 public chains were excluded, along with roughly 5 repertoires with anomalous nucleotide sharing. The clones in this table, taken by TCRdb from immuneACCESS, are in-frame only. Not every clone is retained; where verified, under half of the shortfall comes from an unresolved V gene, and the cause of the rest is unknown. V, J and clone size derive from that table, while D and trimming were established from the DNA sequence. The sample table shows 140,000 or so clones, and 60% to 80% are seen once. The ten largest clones represent 1.7% of the sample.

This TCR was sampled from a woman younger than 45 in good health and CMV-seronegative. The rearranged segments are TRBV6-6 and TRBJ2-1; 7 middle bases align to TRBD2. The specimen was PBMCs. The CDR3 is CASSPPREHRNEQFF. The sequence in DNA is TGTGCCAGCAGCCCCCCGCGGGAGCACAGAAATGAGCAGTTCTTC.